One and the same sample provided the 17 T cell receptor beta chains below, sequenced in a study of T cells in Graves' hyperthyroidism and ophthalmopathy. Amplification of TCR beta CDR3 regions was performed using RNA transcripts as template. The HTBI primer set served for first-round RT-PCR of the TCR CDR3. In TCRdb, the multiplex PCR reads were re-called with MiXCR into one record per CDR3 protein. The table has about 260,000 distinct CDR3 sequences, over 20% seen once; the top ten hold around 64%. The source material was blood. The receptors were gathered from a man aged 25-45 years with Graves' ophthalmopathy.

The chain combines TRBV6-1 with TRBJ1-5, with 10 bases lining up with TRBD1. Trimming at V came to 5 bases and at J to 7 bases, leaving 8 bases not matched to a gene. The CDR3 is 15 residues long. Per germline, CDR1 MNHNS and CDR2 SASEGT. The CDR3 nucleotides are TGTGCCAGCAGTCGACAGGGGGCCGGTTACCAGCCCCAGCATTTT. It translates to CASSRQGAGYQPQHF.

The chain's CDR3 is CASSYLQGTPYEQYF. The CDR3 DNA reads as TGTGCCAGCAGTTACCTTCAGGGGACCCCCTACGAGCAGTACTTC. The chain is built from TRBV6-5 and TRBJ2-7, with D tentatively TRBD1 (6 bases). The CDR3 runs 15 residues. Germline CDR1 reads MNHEY; CDR2 reads SVGAGI. V was clipped by 2 bases and J by 2 bases, with 13 bases between them.

This clonotype was counted only a few times. The chain links TRBV5-6 to TRBJ1-6; TRBD1 matches at 9 bases. Germline V gene lookup returns CDR1 SGHDT and CDR2 YYEEEE. V shed 3 bases, J shed 10 bases, and the junction held 8 bases outside the gene matches. This CDR3 has 15 residues. The chain's CDR3 is CASSSSRQGVSPLHF. CDR3 coding DNA: TGTGCCAGCAGCTCGAGCCGACAGGGGGTATCACCCCTCCACTTT. Looking up the rest from reference TRBV5-6 and TRBJ1-6 gives the full variable domain: DAGVTQSPTHLIKTRGQQVTLRCSPKSGHDTVSWYQQALGQGPQFIFQYYEEEERQRGNFPDRFSGHQFPNYSSELNVNALLLGDSALYLCASSSSRQGVSPLHFGNGTRLTVT.

This clonotype has a handful of counts. The genes are TRBV24-1 and TRBJ2-7, with 14 positions matching TRBD2. Germline values: CDR1 KGHDR, CDR2 SFDVKD. This CDR3 is 13 amino acids long. J gave up 4 bases and V 10 bases, and 2 bases lay outside the gene matches. CDR3 in DNA: TGTGCCACAGGGACTAGCGGGAGTTACGAGCAGTACTTC. Its protein is CATGTSGSYEQYF.

This clonotype was seen at least ten times. The V and J genes are TRBV11-2 and TRBJ1-1; tentative D call: TRBD1 (5 bases). This CDR3 has 15 amino acids. Germline CDR1 is SGHAT and CDR2 is FQNNGV. Deletions cut 0 bases from V and 1 base from J, with 9 bases between. CDR3 region: CASSLEVGQNTEAFF. In nucleotides, the CDR3 is TGTGCCAGCAGCTTAGAAGTAGGACAGAACACTGAAGCTTTCTTT.

CDR3 region: CASSLGVRAGTGELFF. The CDR3 bases are TGTGCCAGCAGCTTAGGGGTCAGGGCGGGCACCGGGGAGCTGTTTTTT. The gene calls are TRBV7-2 and TRBJ2-2, with D tentatively TRBD1 or TRBD2 (5 bases each). Germline V lookup: CDR1 SGHTA, CDR2 FQGNSA. The CDR3 loop spans 16 amino acids. Trimming left V 1 base short and J 4 bases short, with 13 bases between.

This clonotype was recorded many times. V is TRBV3-1 and J is TRBJ2-1; possible D gene TRBD2, 5 bases. This CDR3 region has 15 residues. The germline V gene has CDR1 LGHDT and CDR2 YNNKEL (reference sequence). V was trimmed by 4 bases and J by 7 bases, leaving 17 bases between them. For the CDR3, the DNA is TGTGCCAGCAGCCTTGAGCGGATTCGTACAAATGAGCAGTTCTTC. It specifies CASSLERIRTNEQFF.

DNA of the CDR3: TGTGCCAGCAGCCTAACCGGGACATCGCAAGAGACCCAGTACTTC. It encodes CASSLTGTSQETQYF. V is TRBV3-1 and J is TRBJ2-5, with TRBD1 as a possible D gene (6 bases). V lost 4 bases and J 2 bases, leaving 14 bases between the germline ends. The CDR3 runs 15 residues. Per germline, CDR1 LGHDT and CDR2 YNNKEL (reference sequence).

The chain employs TRBV25-1 and TRBJ2-3; 12 bases are shared with TRBD2. CDR3 length: 21 amino acids. The J segment lost 5 bases and the V segment lost 2 bases, leaving 20 bases of the junction unmatched. Germline-derived CDR1 and CDR2 are MGHDK and SYGVNS. The CDR3 region has the DNA TGTGCCAGCAGTGAAGACCTAGGAACTAGCGGGGGGTGGTTTCATGGAGATACGCAGTATTTT. Translation: CASSEDLGTSGGWFHGDTQYF. Drawing the rest from reference TRBV25-1 and TRBJ2-3, the complete variable domain is EADIYQTPRYLVIGTGKKITLECSQTMGHDKMYWYQQDPGMELHLIHYSYGVNSTEKGDLSSESTVSRIRTEHFPLTLESARPSHTSQYLCASSEDLGTSGGWFHGDTQYFGPGTRLTVL.

The sample holds a few counts of this clonotype. V usage is TRBV6-1 and J usage is TRBJ2-7; 8 bases fit TRBD1. The CDR3 extends over 14 amino acids. Germline V gives CDR1 MNHNS, CDR2 SASEGT. V lost 6 bases, J lost 5 bases, and 9 bases stayed unmatched. The CDR3 nucleotides are TGTGCCAGCAGCCTGACAGGGGATGAGGACGAGCAGTACTTC. Its protein product is CASSLTGDEDEQYF.

This clonotype was seen more than once but under ten times. The J gene is TRBJ1-5, the V gene TRBV28; D ambiguous. The CDR3 has 15 amino acids. CDR1 is MDHEN and CDR2 is SYDVKM in the germline V gene. Trimming took 2 bases from V and 3 from J, leaving 11 bases between them. This CDR3 is CASSLAGAYNQPQHF. The CDR3 coding sequence is TGTGCCAGCAGTTTAGCAGGCGCCTACAATCAGCCCCAGCATTTT.

The rearrangement links TRBV5-1 to TRBJ2-1; 8 bases are shared with TRBD2. The CDR3 runs 16 residues. Per germline, CDR1 SGHRS and CDR2 YFSETQ. V shed 0 bases and J 9 bases; nucleotides not matched to a gene: 11. CDR3 nucleotide sequence: TGCGCCAGCAGCTTGGGTTTAGCGGGACCATGGGGTGAGCAGTTCTTC. Protein product: CASSLGLAGPWGEQFF.

The rearrangement links TRBV6-5 to TRBJ2-7; D is ambiguous. The V end lost 2 bases, the J end lost 3 bases, and 8 bases lay between the germline ends. This CDR3 comprises 13 residues. CDR1 is MNHEY, CDR2 SVGAGI, per germline. The CDR3 is CASSYDPRYEQYF. The DNA of the CDR3 is TGTGCCAGCAGTTACGACCCGCGCTACGAGCAGTACTTC.

This clonotype appeared many times. V gene TRBV27 combines with J gene TRBJ1-3; D is perhaps TRBD1 (6 bases). The CDR3 loop spans 14 amino acids. The V gene's germline CDR1 is MNHEY and CDR2 SMNVEV (reference sequence). The V end was cut by 5 bases, the J end by 2 bases, with 10 bases between. The CDR3 here is CASSRAGAGNTIYF. Here the CDR3 DNA reads TGTGCCAGCAGTCGGGCAGGGGCTGGAAACACCATATATTTT.

The chain recombines TRBV5-6 with TRBJ1-5; 8 bases line up with TRBD1. The junction had 8 bases not matched to a gene; V was cut back by 4 bases and J by 5 bases. CDR1 is SGHDT, CDR2 YYEEEE, per germline. The CDR3 is made up of 15 amino acids. CDR3 sequence reads: CASSLSGQGDQPQHF. The DNA for the CDR3 is TGTGCCAGCAGCCTGTCCGGACAGGGCGATCAGCCCCAGCATTTT.

Only a few counts were recorded for this clonotype. This sequence joins TRBV12-5 and TRBJ2-7; perhaps TRBD1 as D (5 bases). In germline, CDR1 is LGHNT, CDR2 FRNRAP. This CDR3 comprises 14 residues. V was shortened by 4 bases and J by 5 bases, with 15 bases between the two germline ends. DNA of the CDR3: TGTGCTAGTGGTTCCGACAGCCTTCGGGACGAGCAGTACTTC. Encoded protein: CASGSDSLRDEQYF.

The rearrangement uses TRBV5-6 and TRBJ2-7, with 10 bases matching TRBD1. After removal of 3 bases from V and 6 bases from J, the junction contained 6 bases not matched to a gene. Germline assignment: CDR1 SGHDT and CDR2 YYEEEE. The CDR3 has 14 amino acids. The CDR3: CASSWGQGTGEQYF. The CDR3 nucleotides read TGTGCCAGCAGCTGGGGACAGGGGACCGGCGAGCAGTACTTC.